This T cell receptor (beta chain) was profiled in a study of blood T cell repertoires in COVID-19. On the study more broadly: Both acute and convalescent COVID-19 samples were obtained from the United States, Italy and Spain. PBMCs, B-cell-depleted T cells, or T cells provided the cDNA or gDNA that made up the material.

One Seattle source followed patients from active infection through their disease course. The authors' processing: Scientists estimated how many nucleated cells there were by amplifying reference gene primers. The assay was immunoSEQ multiplex PCR, and TCRdb's table has in-frame clones only and misses some. The DNA was the basis for D and trimming; V, J and clone size are from that table. The repertoire includes 260,000 or so clones, roughly 79% of them detected once, and around 7.5% sits in the top ten. The sequence came from a woman older than 75 with COVID-19, enrolled during active disease. The sequencing input was peripheral blood.

The CDR3 sequence: CASSPRDRVRGYTF. The CDR3 DNA reads TGTGCCAGCAGCCCTCGGGACAGGGTGAGGGGCTACACCTTC. The V and J genes are TRBV3-1 (or the pseudogene TRBV3-2) and TRBJ1-2, with TRBD1 matching over 9 bases. Trimming removed 4 bases from V and 8 bases from J; junction bases left unmatched: 8. Germline V gene sequence: CDR1 LGHDT, CDR2 YNNKEL (reference sequence). This CDR3 is built from 14 residues.